These 16 T cell receptor beta chains came from one sample sequenced in a study of blood T cell repertoires in COVID-19. Method: immunoSEQ multiplex PCR; TCRdb's copy keeps in-frame clones and lacks some. The sample records about 200,000 clones, around 85% being singletons. Sequencing was performed on peripheral blood. These TCRs come from an older person with COVID-19, enrolled during active disease.

The V and J genes are TRBV2 and TRBJ2-7; TRBD1 might be the D (7 bases). The germline gives CDR1 SNHLY, CDR2 FYNNEI. The V end was cut by 7 bases, the J end by 4 bases, with 17 bases between. CDR3 size: 14 residues. As DNA, the CDR3 is TGTGCCAGCATCAGGGAGGAGGGGGCTTACGAGCAGTACTTC. Amino acid sequence: CASIREEGAYEQYF. Filled out from reference TRBV2 and TRBJ2-7, the complete variable domain reads EPEVTQTPSHQVTQMGQEVILRCVPISNHLYFYWYRQILGQKVEFLVSFYNNEISEKSEIFDDQFSVERPDGSNFTLKIRSTKLEDSAMYFCASIREEGAYEQYFGPGTRLTVT.

This clone was found a few times. The rearrangement uses TRBV5-6 and TRBJ1-2; a weak D match, TRBD1 (5 bases). CDR3 length equals 12 residues. Germline loops: CDR1 SGHDT, CDR2 YYEEEE. V shed 4 bases and J shed 8 bases, with 12 bases lying between them. The CDR3 DNA follows: TGTGCCAGCAGCCCCTCAGGGTTCGGCTACACCTTC. Residues: CASSPSGFGYTF.

This chain uses TRBV5-4 with TRBJ1-1, with unresolved D. V dropped 1 base and J dropped 2 bases, with 12 bases sitting between them. The CDR3 contains 15 residues. Germline lookup yields CDR1 SGHNT and CDR2 YYREEE (reference sequence). The CDR3 DNA is TGTGCCAGCAGCTTGAATCCAGAACCTAACACTGAAGCTTTCTTT. Translated, it gives CASSLNPEPNTEAFF.

The rearrangement uses TRBV14 and TRBJ2-1, with D perhaps matching TRBD2 (5 bases). Germline CDR1 and CDR2: SGHDN and FVKESK. V shed 0 bases and J shed 1 base, with 16 bases lying between them. The CDR3 runs 18 residues. The CDR3 is CASSQDLGGSRSYNEQFF. In DNA, the CDR3 is TGTGCCAGCAGCCAAGATCTGGGCGGGTCGCGGTCCTACAATGAGCAGTTCTTC.

In its sample, this clone was seen a few times. The V and J genes are TRBV4-1 and TRBJ2-7, with TRBD1 identical over 8 bases. Trimming at V came to 4 bases and at J to 1 base, leaving 9 bases not matched to a gene. This CDR3 has 16 amino acids. Germline CDR1 reads MGHRA; CDR2 reads YSYEKL. The CDR3 protein is CASSLASGGGSYEQYF. Written as DNA, the CDR3 is TGCGCCAGCAGCCTTGCATCAGGGGGCGGATCCTACGAGCAGTACTTC.

This chain uses TRBV19 with TRBJ1-5; no firm D call. Germline assignment: CDR1 LNHDA and CDR2 SQIVND (reference sequence). This CDR3 is built from 13 residues. V lost 10 bases to trimming and J lost 0 bases, with 10 bases between them. The CDR3 coding sequence is TGTGCCACCGGGAGCAATAGCAATCAGCCCCAGCATTTT. It specifies CATGSNSNQPQHF.

This chain connects TRBV28 to TRBJ2-2, with TRBD1 matching over 9 bases. Germline V lookup: CDR1 MDHEN, CDR2 SYDVKM. The CDR3 is made up of 15 amino acids. Trimming removed 6 bases from V and 2 bases from J; junction bases left unmatched: 4. The CDR3 region has the DNA TGTGCCAGCAGGAGGGGACAGGGAAACACCGGGGAGCTGTTTTTT. Translation gives CASRRGQGNTGELFF.

The chain joins TRBV7-2 to TRBJ2-1; 9 bases are shared with TRBD2. Unmatched junction bases numbered 14, after V lost 5 bases and J lost 6 bases. The CDR3 runs 17 residues. Looked up from germline, CDR1 is SGHTA and CDR2 is FQGNSA. The DNA for the CDR3 is TGTGCCAGCAGCCTCCGACCCTCGGGACTAGCAGGCAATGAGCAGTTCTTC. It is translated as CASSLRPSGLAGNEQFF.

The chain recombines TRBV3-1 (or the pseudogene TRBV3-2) with TRBJ2-3, with 10 positions matching TRBD2. J was trimmed by 4 bases and V by 2 bases; bases with no gene match: 6. The CDR3 sequence is 16 residues long. The V gene's germline CDR1 is LGHDT and CDR2 YNNKEL (reference sequence). CDR3 sequence (DNA): TGTGCCAGCAGCCAAACCCCTAGCGGGGGAGCAGATACGCAGTATTTT. This encodes CASSQTPSGGADTQYF.

The rearrangement uses TRBV10-3 and TRBJ2-2; D uncertain. Germline V lookup: CDR1 ENHRY, CDR2 SYGVKD. The CDR3 loop spans 12 amino acids. V shed 3 bases and J shed 10 bases, with 9 bases lying between them. DNA for the CDR3: TGTGCCATCAGTGACCTAGGTGAGGAGCTGTTTTTT. It specifies CAISDLGEELFF.

The CDR3 is CASSSQGAVNTEAFF. The CDR3 DNA is TGTGCCAGCAGCTCACAGGGGGCCGTGAACACTGAAGCTTTCTTT. The genes are TRBV7-9 and TRBJ1-1; 9 bases match TRBD1. Per germline, CDR1 SEHNR and CDR2 FQNEAQ (reference sequence). The CDR3 consists of 15 residues. V gave up 4 bases and J gave up 0 bases; unmatched junction bases: 3.

In this sample, this clone turned up a few times. V and J are TRBV25-1 and TRBJ2-7; D is unresolved. Trimming left V 5 bases short and J 2 bases short, with 4 bases between. CDR3 length: 11 amino acids. Germline assignment: CDR1 MGHDK and CDR2 SYGVNS. The CDR3 protein is CASSPAYEQYF. CDR3 bases: TGTGCCAGCAGTCCGGCCTACGAGCAGTACTTC.

In this sample, this clone turned up once. Additional DNA sequences in this sample encode the identical CDR3. This chain connects TRBV28 to TRBJ2-7; D may be TRBD2 (6 bases). The CDR3 runs 13 residues. The ends were cut back, 7 bases at V and 2 bases at J, with 12 bases in the middle. Germline CDR1 and CDR2: MDHEN and SYDVKM. The CDR3 reads CASNPRGTYEQYF. CDR3 sequence (DNA): TGTGCCAGCAACCCCCGGGGGACCTACGAGCAGTACTTC.

The chain couples TRBV19 to TRBJ1-2; D gene ambiguous. This CDR3 is 13 amino acids long. Germline lookup yields CDR1 LNHDA and CDR2 SQIVND (reference sequence). V shed 5 bases and J shed 0 bases, with 7 bases lying between them. The CDR3, as DNA: TGTGCCAGTAGTTTCGGGTCTAACTATGGCTACACCTTC. It codes for CASSFGSNYGYTF. Based on the CDR3 plus reference TRBV19 and TRBJ1-2, the full variable domain is DGGITQSPKYLFRKEGQNVTLSCEQNLNHDAMYWYRQDPGQGLRLIYYSQIVNDFQKGDIAEGYSVSREKKESFPLTVTSAQKNPTAFYLCASSFGSNYGYTFGSGTRLTVV.

This clone was detected only once. The chain combines TRBV27 with TRBJ1-5; D is ambiguous. The CDR3 covers 14 residues. In germline, CDR1 is MNHEY, CDR2 SMNVEV (reference sequence). The V and J ends lost 6 bases and 3 bases respectively, with 12 bases between them. This CDR3 is CASSRVGDNQPQHF. The CDR3 nucleotides read TGTGCCAGCAGCCGTGTCGGAGACAATCAGCCCCAGCATTTT.

The chain's CDR3 is CAGSGSISYNEQFF. The CDR3, as DNA: TGTGCCGGGAGCGGGAGTATTTCCTACAATGAGCAGTTCTTC. This chain uses TRBV7-8 with TRBJ2-1; TRBD2 agrees at 8 bases. V lost 11 bases, J lost 1 base, and 7 bases stayed unmatched. This CDR3 has 14 residues. Germline V CDR1 and CDR2: SGHVS, FQNEAQ.